The subject of this entry is one TCR beta chain. Enrollees, about 18 to 89 years old, lived in about two dozen US areas. The data are from a study of blood T cell repertoires in COVID-19. The repertoire was sequenced with immunoSEQ multiplex PCR; TCRdb's copy has only in-frame clones and lacks some. The sample contains over 150,000 clones, 88% of which appear only once. The J segment lost 1 base and the V segment lost 1 base, leaving 6 bases of the junction unmatched. This CDR3 is built from 16 residues. Per germline, CDR1 SQVTM and CDR2 ANQGSEA. This TCR derives from a woman aged 18-35 years who had recovered from COVID-19. The J gene is TRBJ2-1, the V gene TRBV29-1; 8 nucleotides line up with TRBD2. Input material: PBMCs or T cells enriched from blood (not recorded which). The CDR3 DNA follows: TGCAGCGTTGAAGGGAAAGCGGGAGATTCCTACAATGAGCAGTTCTTC. Its translation: CSVEGKAGDSYNEQFF.